Listed below are T cell receptor beta chains from one sample, sequenced in a study of tumor-infiltrating lymphocytes in primary liver carcinoma. Each CDR3 protein is one row after TCRdb ran MiXCR on the multiplex PCR reads. Here the sample spans 320,000 or so distinct CDR3 sequences, roughly 60% being singletons. Sequencing input: peripheral blood. The receptors stem from a man aged 40-50 years with primary liver carcinoma and hepatitis B virus infection. Both conserved end residues are part of each CDR3. The order of the fields is D gene, clone size, J gene, V gene, CDR3 protein, CDR3 DNA. A D gene is named only where the DNA matches it firmly. A row's size may be missing; if present it is once, few, many or a size class.

NA	NA	TRBJ2-5	TRBV7-9	CASSPQLSPQETQYF	TGTGCCAGCAGCCCCCAGTTGAGTCCCCAAGAGACCCAGTACTTC
NA	NA	TRBJ2-3	TRBV12-3/TRBV12-4	CTSRRTPSDTWVGTQYF	TGTACCAGTAGAAGAACACCTAGCGATACCTGGGTGGGTACGCAGTATTTT
NA	once	TRBJ2-5	TRBV29-1	CSVSSSQEIPYF	TGCAGCGTTTCAAGTAGCCAAGAGATCCCGTACTTC
TRBD1	few	TRBJ1-2	TRBV6-6	CASGDSTLYGYTF	TGTGCCAGTGGGGACAGTACCCTCTATGGCTACACCTTC
TRBD1	NA	TRBJ2-1	TRBV11-3	CASSLRATQGDEQLF	TGTGCCAGCAGCTTAAGAGCAACACAGGGGGATGAGCAGCTCTTC
NA	NA	TRBJ1-1	TRBV6-2/TRBV6-3	CASIYSPYRAGTEAFF	TGTGCCAGCATTTACTCACCTTACAGGGCGGGGACTGAAGCTTTCTTT
NA	NA	TRBJ2-6	TRBV4-3	CASSQDDIQIRSGANVLTF	TGCGCCAGCAGCCAAGATGATATCCAGATTCGTTCTGGGGCCAACGTCCTGACTTTC
TRBD2	many	TRBJ2-1	TRBV2	CASNPSAGVHNEQFF	TGTGCCAGCAACCCCTCAGCGGGAGTTCACAATGAGCAGTTCTTC
TRBD2	NA	TRBJ2-3	TRBV4-2	CASSRSGNPYTQYF	TGTGCCAGCAGCCGTAGCGGGAACCCATATACTCAGTATTTT
NA	NA	TRBJ2-5	TRBV7-9	CANSNPSLETQYF	TGTGCCAACAGCAACCCTTCGTTGGAGACCCAGTACTTC
NA	many	TRBJ1-2	TRBV6-2/TRBV6-3	CASSPRSNYGYTF	TGTGCCAGCAGTCCCCGAAGTAACTATGGCTACACCTTC
NA	NA	TRBJ1-1	TRBV28	CASSLPLEAFF	TGTGCCAGCAGTTTGCCCCTTGAAGCTTTCTTT
TRBD1	NA	TRBJ1-5	TRBV20-1	CSARATGQGINQPQHF	TGCAGTGCTAGAGCTACCGGACAGGGTATCAACCAGCCCCAGCATTTT
NA	many	TRBJ2-1	TRBV4-3	CASSHPGRPEQFF	TGCGCCAGCAGCCACCCAGGGCGGCCCGAGCAGTTCTTC
NA	many	TRBJ2-5	TRBV6-2/TRBV6-3	CASSSRVYEETQYF	TGTGCCAGCAGTTCTAGGGTGTACGAAGAGACCCAGTACTTC
NA	NA	TRBJ2-1	TRBV11-3	CASSLVRHEQSF	TGCGCCAGCAGCTTAGTGCGCCATGAGCAGTCCTTC
NA	NA	TRBJ1-2	TRBV4-1	CASSSGHGTNYGYTF	TGCGCCAGCAGCTCAGGACACGGAACTAACTATGGCTACACCTTC
TRBD1	NA	TRBJ1-5	TRBV24-1	CATSEAGTGGAGQPQHF	TGTGCCACCAGTGAGGCCGGGACAGGGGGCGCGGGTCAGCCCCAGCATTTT
NA	NA	TRBJ2-7	TRBV10-2	CASSPLGGFGEQYF	TGCGCCAGCTCTCCCCTCGGGGGTTTTGGTGAGCAGTACTTC
TRBD2	many	TRBJ2-6	TRBV28	CASTGGNSGANVLTF	TGTGCCAGCACGGGGGGGAACTCTGGGGCCAACGTCCTGACTTTC
NA	NA	TRBJ2-7	TRBV10-3	CALAWDSSYEQYF	TGTGCCCTCGCCTGGGACTCCTCTTACGAGCAGTACTTC
NA	NA	TRBJ2-7	TRBV6-2/TRBV6-3	CTSSYSMGVRGDEQYF	TGTACCAGCAGCTACTCTATGGGGGTTCGCGGCGACGAGCAGTACTTC
TRBD2	many	TRBJ2-1	TRBV11-3	CASSPTGLANGEQFF	TGTGCCAGCAGCCCCACGGGACTAGCTAATGGTGAGCAGTTCTTC
NA	NA	TRBJ2-3	TRBV5-5	CASSVDYRTDTQYF	TGTGCCAGCAGCGTGGACTATCGCACAGATACGCAGTATTTT
NA	many	TRBJ2-5	TRBV7-8	CASSQETQYF	TGTGCCAGCAGTCAAGAGACCCAGTACTTC